This T cell receptor beta chain was captured in a study of human T cells and chemical hapten exposure. The authors' processing: Between roughly 20,000 and 690,600 TCRs appeared in each sample, and the median stood at around 92,000. TCRdb reanalysed the 5' RACE reads using MiXCR and keeps one entry per CDR3 protein. These V and J calls originate from TCRdb's pipeline instead of the authors' own analysis. Found here are under 85,000 distinct CDR3 sequences, more than 7% of them singletons; the top ten hold about 2.1%. Study results and caveats: The number of TCRs above 1 in 1000 frequency did not change after DPC sensitization.

The starting material, unfractionated whole blood, was used for total RNA extraction. This clonotype was found many times. Its antigen is not known. The V gene's germline CDR1 is MNHNY and CDR2 SVGAGI (reference sequence). The V gene lost 4 bases and the J gene lost 13 bases, with 20 bases spanning the gap. This CDR3 contains 13 residues. V usage is TRBV6-6 and J usage is TRBJ2-7, with D perhaps matching TRBD1 or TRBD2 (5 bases each). The sequence came from a male donor in good health. The CDR3 sequence is CASSSLRGRSDYF. The CDR3 DNA reads as TGTGCCAGCAGTTCCCTAAGGGGACGGAGCGACTACTTC.